The 16 T cell receptor beta chains below come from one sample, sequenced in a study of beta chain features in type 1 diabetes (dated by TCRdb to 2017 to 2018). The library was built by means of the immunoSEQ multiplex PCR assay. The entire isolated RNA was reverse transcribed using the High Capacity cDNA Reverse Transcription Kit, and thus expressed TCRB transcripts were sequenced. As stored in TCRdb, this immuneACCESS dataset retains in-frame rearrangements with V and J assigned. A fraction of the clones does not appear; measured against another copy, unresolved V genes explain less than half of the discrepancy, and the remainder lacks a known reason. Counted in this sample were some 45,000 clones; roughly 70% of them appeared once. The top ten constitute approximately 2% of the sample. The full study reports these points: In all four CD4+ subsets, TCRB CDR3 length was moderately but significantly shorter in type 1 diabetes patients.

These receptors lack a known antigen. Sequencing was performed on Tregs from blood. The cell subset or site label, read with the paper, signifies: regulatory CD4+ T cells. The receptors were gathered from a woman between 18 and 29 years old with type 1 diabetes.

The chain carries TRBV14 and TRBJ1-1; the D gene is possibly TRBD1 (6 bases). The CDR3 consists of 13 residues. Germline CDR1 and CDR2: SGHDN and FVKESK. Between the trimmed V and J ends, which lost 6 bases and 3 bases, there was a span of 11 bases. CDR3 nucleotides: TGTGCCAGCAGTATCAACAGGGACACTGAAGCTTTCTTT. Protein: CASSINRDTEAFF.

The rearrangement uses TRBV11-2 and TRBJ2-3, with a weak D call TRBD2 (7 bases). The germline V gene has CDR1 SGHAT and CDR2 FQNNGV. CDR3 size: 15 residues. The V end was cut by 2 bases, the J end by 6 bases, with 15 bases between. DNA for the CDR3: TGTGCCAGCAGCTTAAACCGGGGGGCCAGGGATACGCAGTATTTT. Translated: CASSLNRGARDTQYF.

The chain recombines TRBV7-2 with TRBJ2-1; 7 nucleotides align to TRBD2. This CDR3 has 12 residues. Germline V lookup: CDR1 SGHTA, CDR2 FQGNSA. The J segment lost 10 bases and the V segment lost 5 bases, leaving 5 bases of the junction unmatched. This CDR3 reads CASSRLATEQFF. CDR3 DNA: TGTGCCAGCAGCCGACTAGCTACAGAGCAGTTCTTC. Variable domain in full (rest from reference TRBV7-2 and TRBJ2-1): GAGVSQSPSNKVTEKGKDVELRCDPISGHTALYWYRQSLGQGLEFLIYFQGNSAPDKSGLPSDRFSAERTGGSVSTLTIQRTQQEDSAVYLCASSRLATEQFFGPGTRLTVL.

This clone was counted between two and nine times. The chain joins TRBV11-2 to TRBJ2-7, with 10 bases that match TRBD2. The CDR3 contains 14 residues. The V gene's germline CDR1 is SGHAT and CDR2 FQNNGV. The junction had 4 bases not matched to a gene; V was cut back by 5 bases and J by 3 bases. CDR3 protein: CASSKLAGGYEQYF. The CDR3 DNA reads as TGTGCCAGCAGCAAATTAGCGGGGGGCTACGAGCAGTACTTC.

V is TRBV7-9 and J is TRBJ1-6; D call uncertain. Germline V gene lookup returns CDR1 SEHNR and CDR2 FQNEAQ (reference sequence). V lost 3 bases, J lost 10 bases, and 7 bases lay in between. The CDR3 length is 12 residues. The CDR3 coding sequence is TGTGCCAGCAGCTTTCCCAGATCACCCCTCCACTTT. It specifies CASSFPRSPLHF.

This chain uses TRBV27 with TRBJ1-5; tentatively, D is TRBD1 (6 bases). Per the germline V gene, CDR1 is MNHEY and CDR2 is SMNVEV (reference sequence). The CDR3 is 14 amino acids. V lost 3 bases to trimming and J lost 11 bases, with 17 bases between them. In DNA, the CDR3 is TGTGCCAGCAGTTTGGGCCCCCAGGGGTTGGCCCAGCATTTT. It is translated as CASSLGPQGLAQHF.

This clone was seen a handful of times. V is TRBV5-5 and J is TRBJ1-2; a weak D match, TRBD1 (5 bases). In germline, CDR1 is SGHKS, CDR2 YYEKEE (reference sequence). Deletions cut 0 bases from V and 6 bases from J, with 9 bases between. The CDR3 loop spans 13 amino acids. The CDR3 loop reads CASSLASGDGYTF. DNA of the CDR3: TGTGCCAGCAGCTTGGCCTCGGGGGATGGCTACACCTTC.

The table lists this clone with a few counts. The chain employs TRBV6-5 and TRBJ1-1; a possible D gene is TRBD1 (6 bases). V lost 2 bases to trimming and J lost 2 bases, with 9 bases between them. This CDR3 has 14 amino acids. CDR1 MNHEY and CDR2 SVGAGI come from the germline V gene. This CDR3 is CASSYNRANTEAFF. CDR3 in DNA: TGTGCCAGCAGTTACAACAGGGCTAACACTGAAGCTTTCTTT.

This clone was picked up one time. The chain has TRBV19 and TRBJ1-5; the D is unclear. Trimming left V 6 bases short and J 4 bases short, with 16 bases between. CDR1 and CDR2 (germline): LNHDA, SQIVND (reference sequence). The CDR3 sequence is 15 residues long. The CDR3 DNA follows: TGTGCCAGTAGCACCCCCCTCCAGGCTAATCAGCCCCAGCATTTT. Translating it yields CASSTPLQANQPQHF.

The CDR3 loop reads CASSYSGGLSNEQFF. CDR3 in DNA: TGCGCCAGCAGCTATAGCGGGGGGTTGTCCAATGAGCAGTTCTTC. The V and J genes are TRBV5-1 and TRBJ2-1; 10 bases align to TRBD2. Germline V lookup: CDR1 SGHRS, CDR2 YFSETQ. The V gene end was trimmed by 3 bases and the J gene end by 6 bases; junction bases not matched to a gene: 6. The CDR3 is 15 residues long. The whole variable domain, remainder taken from reference TRBV5-1 and TRBJ2-1, is KAGVTQTPRYLIKTRGQQVTLSCSPISGHRSVSWYQQTPGQGLQFLFEYFSETQRNKGNFPGRFSGRQFSNSRSEMNVSTLELGDSALYLCASSYSGGLSNEQFFGPGTRLTVL.

This chain joins TRBV10-3 and TRBJ2-5, with no clear D. The ends were cut back, 3 bases at V and 4 bases at J, with 15 bases in the middle. The CDR3 length is 15 residues. Germline-derived CDR1 and CDR2 are ENHRY and SYGVKD. The CDR3 sequence is CAISDVWAARETQYF. For the CDR3, the DNA is TGTGCCATCAGTGACGTCTGGGCTGCGCGAGAGACCCAGTACTTC.

The rearrangement joins TRBV28 to TRBJ2-5; 14 bases are shared with TRBD2. CDR3 length: 14 amino acids. J was trimmed by 5 bases and V by 8 bases; bases with no gene match: 4. The germline V gene has CDR1 MDHEN and CDR2 SYDVKM. Here the CDR3 DNA reads TGTGCCAGCGGGACTAGCGGGAGTTGGGAGACCCAGTACTTC. This gives the protein CASGTSGSWETQYF.

V and J are TRBV29-1 and TRBJ2-5; 12 bases match TRBD2. The DNA matches TRBJ2-7 better at its end, which makes the J call doubtful. The CDR3 loop spans 19 amino acids. The V gene's germline CDR1 is SQVTM and CDR2 ANQGSEA. CDR3 sequence reads: CSVVSPPTSGSVGAYEQYF. CDR3 sequence (DNA): TGCAGCGTTGTATCTCCCCCGACTAGCGGGAGTGTGGGGGCCTACGAGCAGTACTTC.

This clone was counted only a few times. The V gene is TRBV12-5, the J gene TRBJ1-1; no clear D gene. The germline gives CDR1 LGHNT, CDR2 FRNRAP. Trimming left V 2 bases short and J 6 bases short, with 13 bases between. The length of the CDR3 is 14 residues. CDR3 DNA sequence: TGTGCTAGTGGTTTGCCCCGGGGAACGCCTGAAGCTTTCTTT. It specifies CASGLPRGTPEAFF.

The V and J genes are TRBV10-3 and TRBJ2-3, with D hard to call. Per germline, CDR1 ENHRY and CDR2 SYGVKD. The CDR3 runs to 13 residues. Trimming removed 6 bases at V and 6 bases at J, with 13 bases between. CDR3 sequence: CAISSTSGDTQYF. CDR3 in DNA: TGTGCCATCAGCTCCACGTCCGGGGATACGCAGTATTTT.

V is TRBV4-3 and J is TRBJ2-7; possible D gene TRBD1, 5 bases. This CDR3 region has 13 residues. Germline-derived CDR1 and CDR2 are LGHNA and YSLEER. Trimming took 1 base from V and 2 from J, leaving 6 bases between them. CDR3 sequence: CASSQAGTYEQYF. The CDR3, as DNA: TGCGCCAGCAGCCAAGCAGGGACCTACGAGCAGTACTTC.